Listed below are T cell receptor beta chains from one sample, sequenced in a study of control samples from healthy donors and cancer patients. TCRdb keeps only in-frame clones here, not all; method: immunoSEQ multiplex PCR. Counted here are about 83,000 clones, 91% occurring once; the ten biggest clones make up 15% to 20%. The specimen was blood. The receptors come from a man aged 50 or older in good health. The CDR3 runs from the conserved cysteine through the conserved F or W. A D gene is named only where the DNA matches it firmly. Clone sizes are given selectively: once, few, many, or a class where the clone is expanded.

>NA|TRBV5-1|NA
CASSPLVGPGEQYF
>NA|TRBV5-4|NA
CASSLDHESGAFF
>NA|TRBV7-9|NA
CASSEDGEAFF
>NA|TRBV10-3|NA
CAISEGGSDTQYF
>NA|TRBV7-2|NA
CASSPGLDPYNEQFF
>TRBD1|TRBV6-5|NA
CASRPTGALNTEAFF
>TRBD1|TRBV19|NA
CASSIGQGAHQPQHF
>NA|TRBV5-6|NA
CASSLQPGATNEKLFF
>TRBD2|TRBV24-1|NA
CATSRTSGGEETQYF
>NA|TRBV6-6|NA
CASSYVGPDTQYF
>NA|TRBV3-1/TRBV3-2|NA
CASSQDGPWGYTF
>NA|TRBV18|NA
CASSPGLNEKLFF
>NA|TRBV5-4|NA
CASSLLNKSQFF
>NA|TRBV19|NA
CASSNRAGAKETQYF
>TRBD1|TRBV11-2|NA
CASSRQGNGNTIYF
>NA|TRBV5-8|once
CASSQRSGILVEKLFF
>TRBD1|TRBV5-1|NA
CASSFRTGQKLFF
>NA|TRBV6-7|NA
CASSYDQMNTEAFF
>TRBD1|TRBV5-4|NA
CASSLAGQGANSNYGYTF
>NA|TRBV10-1|NA
CASRKGPNTGELFF
>TRBD1|TRBV11-3|once
CASSLGQGETQYF
>NA|TRBV5-1|NA
CASRYNADEQYF
>NA|TRBV6-6|NA
CASTRQTGANVLTF
>TRBD1|TRBV2|NA
CASSAQGAYGYTF
>TRBD1|TRBV10-3|NA
CAISEQGTYEAFF
>NA|TRBV29-1|once
CSSIPLQGNTEAFF
>TRBD1|TRBV19|NA
CASSNNGQAENTIYF
>TRBD1|TRBV4-3|NA
CASSQVGQGDEQYF
>NA|TRBV7-9|NA
CASSLDRQTGGYTF
>TRBD1|TRBV19|NA
CASTPGRGQNSPLHF
>NA|TRBV29-1|NA
CSVEAQLTDTQYF
>NA|TRBV19|NA
CASSPADRDSYGYTF
>TRBD1|TRBV11-2|once
CASSFRTGGAGANVLTF
>NA|TRBV5-5|NA
CASSLVEAFF
>NA|TRBV5-6|NA
CASSLRIGNTIYF
>NA|TRBV14|NA
CASSPRQIQETQYF
>NA|TRBV4-1|NA
CASSHLGHGTDTQYF
>NA|TRBV18|NA
CASSPSGREAVAPNRYTF
>NA|TRBV25-1|NA
CASSETTEGRSPLHF
>NA|TRBV10-3|NA
CAISPEIRSRETQYF
>TRBD1|TRBV30|NA
CAWGSQGNEQFF
>NA|TRBV2|NA
CASSRRVTDTQYF
>NA|TRBV10-3|NA
CAISETGVQGPNYGYTF
>TRBD2|TRBV6-1|NA
CASSGQAGGLSYEQYF
>NA|TRBV9|NA
CASSPLGPDSGNTIYF
>NA|TRBV25-1|NA
CASSAPLTDTQYF
>NA|TRBV24-1|NA
CATREGGGGYTF
>NA|TRBV12-5|NA
CASGFNRVETQYF
>NA|TRBV6-1|NA
CASSDQRPPRVNIQYF
>TRBD1|TRBV19|NA
CASSLRTGLNNEQFF
>TRBD2|TRBV7-7|NA
CASSLGASGGTDTQYF
>TRBD1|TRBV3-1/TRBV3-2|NA
CASSQDRDNNQPQHF
>TRBD2|TRBV7-9|NA
CASSLERGSSYEQYF